One sample yielded the 28 T cell receptor beta chains listed below, sequenced in a study of blood T cell repertoires in COVID-19. TCRdb keeps only in-frame clones here, not all; method: immunoSEQ multiplex PCR. The table includes a few hundred thousand clones, approximately 86% detected once. Material for sequencing was PBMCs or T cells enriched from blood (not recorded which). The source is a woman in her thirties who had recovered from COVID-19.

J is TRBJ1-2 and V is TRBV28; no clear D gene. Germline CDR1 reads MDHEN; CDR2 reads SYDVKM. The CDR3 runs 12 residues. V lost 3 bases and J lost 7, with 9 bases in between. CDR3 DNA sequence: TGTGCCAGCAGTTTTCAGATAAGTGGCTACACCTTC. This translates into CASSFQISGYTF.

This chain uses TRBV5-1 with TRBJ1-4; D is unresolved. Looked up from germline, CDR1 is SGHRS and CDR2 is YFSETQ. This CDR3 spans 15 amino acids. Between the trimmed V and J ends, which lost 9 bases and 0 bases, there was a span of 15 bases. The CDR3 DNA is TGCGCCACCGCGGCGGGGTTGGCAACTAATGAAAAACTGTTTTTT. It yields the protein CATAAGLATNEKLFF.

The V and J genes are TRBV7-9 and TRBJ1-1; 8 bases map to TRBD1. This CDR3 spans 14 amino acids. V lost 6 bases, J lost 3 bases, and 6 bases stayed unmatched. The germline gives CDR1 SEHNR, CDR2 FQNEAQ (reference sequence). The CDR3 DNA reads TGTGCCAGCAGACTAACAGGGGGTGACACTGAAGCTTTCTTT. This encodes CASRLTGGDTEAFF.

The chain recombines TRBV7-3 with TRBJ2-1; 7 positions agree with TRBD2. Germline V gene lookup returns CDR1 SGHTA and CDR2 FQGTGA. The CDR3 is 15 residues long. Losses at the gene ends were 5 bases for V and 4 bases for J; bases not matched to a gene: 8. For the CDR3, the DNA is TGTGCCAGCAGCCTTATGAGCGGGGTTTACAATGAGCAGTTCTTC. This encodes CASSLMSGVYNEQFF.

The chain employs TRBV9 and TRBJ2-2; possible D gene TRBD1, 6 bases. Looked up from germline, CDR1 is SGDLS and CDR2 is YYNGEE. This CDR3 is built from 14 residues. The V end lost 9 bases, the J end lost 2 bases, and 14 bases lay between the germline ends. The CDR3 here is CANVTGTNTGELFF. In nucleotides, the CDR3 is TGTGCCAACGTAACAGGGACCAACACCGGGGAGCTGTTTTTT.

The rearrangement links TRBV28 to TRBJ1-1; a weak D match, TRBD1 (5 bases). CDR1 is MDHEN, CDR2 SYDVKM, per germline. The CDR3 covers 13 residues. Trimming shortened V by 8 bases and J by 12 bases, and 22 bases separated the two germline ends. The CDR3 region is CASPPSQVGQTFF. Written as DNA, the CDR3 is TGTGCCAGCCCCCCCAGCCAGGTTGGACAAACTTTCTTT.

This sequence joins TRBV5-1 and TRBJ2-3; D is possibly TRBD2 (6 bases). Germline V gene sequence: CDR1 SGHRS, CDR2 YFSETQ. Trimming stripped 3 bases from V and 3 bases from J, with 11 bases between. The CDR3 length is 14 residues. CDR3 DNA sequence: TGCGCCAGCAGCTCATCGGGAGCTACAGATACGCAGTATTTT. Translating gives CASSSSGATDTQYF.

The CDR3 region is CASSKHAGEETQYF. CDR3 nucleotide sequence: TGTGCCAGCAGCAAACACGCGGGGGAGGAGACCCAGTACTTC. The gene calls are TRBV6-4 and TRBJ2-5, with TRBD2 matching over 7 bases. V lost 6 bases to trimming and J lost 5 bases; unmatched junction nucleotides: 9. Germline loops: CDR1 MRHNA, CDR2 SNTAGT. CDR3 length: 14 amino acids.

This sequence joins TRBV7-9 and TRBJ1-6; D gene unclear. The CDR3 consists of 16 residues. Looked up from germline, CDR1 is SEHNR and CDR2 is FQNEAQ (reference sequence). V was clipped by 4 bases and J by 9 bases, with 19 bases between them. The CDR3 loop is CASSSTGGFQGSPLHF. The CDR3 DNA is TGTGCCAGCAGCTCAACGGGAGGGTTTCAAGGTTCACCCCTCCACTTT.

V gene TRBV6-5 combines with J gene TRBJ1-6; 9 bases fit TRBD1. The CDR3 has 16 amino acids. V shed 2 bases and J 3 bases; nucleotides not matched to a gene: 2. CDR1 is MNHEY and CDR2 is SVGAGI in the germline V gene. CDR3 sequence: CASSYRQGGYNSPLHF. The CDR3 DNA is TGTGCCAGCAGTTACCGACAGGGGGGCTATAATTCACCCCTCCACTTT.

The chain joins TRBV27 to TRBJ1-1, with D possibly TRBD1 on 5 matching bases. Germline V CDR1 and CDR2: MNHEY, SMNVEV (reference sequence). The CDR3 spans 13 residues. The V end was cut by 4 bases, the J end by 4 bases, with 10 bases between. CDR3 bases: TGTGCCAGCAGTTCAGGGTTATTCACTGAAGCTTTCTTT. Its translation is CASSSGLFTEAFF.

The chain has TRBV28 and TRBJ2-3, with 7 bases aligning to TRBD1. V gave up 6 bases and J gave up 0 bases; unmatched junction bases: 6. The CDR3 spans 15 residues. Per the germline V gene, CDR1 is MDHEN and CDR2 is SYDVKM. As DNA, the CDR3 is TGTGCCAGCAGGGAACAGGGGCCGAGCACAGATACGCAGTATTTT. Its translation: CASREQGPSTDTQYF.

The V gene is TRBV3-1 (or the pseudogene TRBV3-2), the J gene TRBJ2-2; D is undetermined. The length of the CDR3 is 15 residues. The ends were cut back, 0 bases at V and 0 bases at J, with 5 bases in the middle. Germline loops: CDR1 LGHDT, CDR2 YNNKEL (reference sequence). As DNA, the CDR3 is TGTGCCAGCAGCCAAGACCTTGCGAACACCGGGGAGCTGTTTTTT. Amino acids: CASSQDLANTGELFF.

This clone was seen only a few times. V usage is TRBV21-1 and J usage is TRBJ2-7; the D call of TRBD1 is as the table states it, not checked on the DNA. TRBV21-1 is a known pseudogene. This CDR3 region has 18 residues. As DNA, the CDR3 is TGTGCCAGCAGCAAAGGGTCCCCGGACAAAGGAGTTAGCTACGAGCAGTACTTC. Translation: CASSKGSPDKGVSYEQYF.

The chain carries TRBV11-2 and TRBJ2-3, with 7 positions matching TRBD2. The V gene's germline CDR1 is SGHAT and CDR2 FQNNGV. With 3 bases clipped from V and 2 bases from J, the junction kept 5 bases outside the gene matches. This CDR3 has 15 amino acids. CDR3 nucleotides: TGTGCCAGCAGCTTTGCGGGAGACTACACAGATACGCAGTATTTT. It translates to CASSFAGDYTDTQYF.

J is TRBJ2-3 and V is TRBV5-4; D may be TRBD1 (5 bases). Germline values: CDR1 SGHNT, CDR2 YYREEE (reference sequence). The CDR3 loop spans 13 amino acids. With 7 bases removed from V and 7 bases from J, the gap between germline ends came to 16 bases. CDR3 DNA sequence: TGTGCCAGCGCAACGACAGATTCCCATACGCAGTATTTT. Protein product: CASATTDSHTQYF.

This chain connects TRBV13 to TRBJ1-2, with a weak D call TRBD1 (5 bases). Germline CDR1 reads PRHDT; CDR2 reads FYEKMQ (reference sequence). The CDR3 is 13 amino acids. The V and J ends lost 3 bases and 4 bases respectively, with 9 bases between them. CDR3 DNA: TGTGCCAGCAGCTTGGCAGGGTCCTATGGCTACACCTTC. This encodes CASSLAGSYGYTF.

The CDR3 nucleotides are TGTGCCAGCTCCTCTAGTTTAGCGCTGACCCAGTACTTC. Protein: CASSSSLALTQYF. The chain uses TRBV28 and TRBJ2-5; weak D call: TRBD2 (5 bases). Germline CDR1 MDHEN, CDR2 SYDVKM. V was clipped by 8 bases and J by 7 bases, with 17 bases between them. This CDR3 is built from 13 residues.

This rearrangement joins TRBV5-1 to TRBJ2-2; a weak D match, TRBD1 (5 bases). The V and J ends lost 1 base and 3 bases respectively, with 16 bases between them. Germline assignment: CDR1 SGHRS and CDR2 YFSETQ. The CDR3 runs 17 residues. The CDR3: CASSLRRVDHYTGELFF. CDR3 nucleotide sequence: TGCGCCAGCAGCTTGCGCAGGGTGGATCATTACACCGGGGAGCTGTTTTTT. The variable domain in full, with the rest retrieved from reference TRBV5-1 and TRBJ2-2, is KAGVTQTPRYLIKTRGQQVTLSCSPISGHRSVSWYQQTPGQGLQFLFEYFSETQRNKGNFPGRFSGRQFSNSRSEMNVSTLELGDSALYLCASSLRRVDHYTGELFFGEGSRLTVL.

V gene TRBV9 combines with J gene TRBJ1-6; 9 bases agree with TRBD1. This CDR3 has 19 amino acids. In germline, CDR1 is SGDLS, CDR2 YYNGEE. Germline trimming cut 0 bases from V and 11 bases from J; bases unmatched to any gene: 18. DNA for the CDR3: TGTGCCAGCAGCGTAGCTCCAGTCCGGGGGAGGACAGGGGATACACCCCTCCACTTT. Its protein product is CASSVAPVRGRTGDTPLHF.

This chain uses TRBV28 with TRBJ1-2; TRBD1 aligns across 7 bases. The CDR3 contains 13 residues. The junction had 9 bases not matched to a gene; V was cut back by 6 bases and J by 8 bases. The germline gives CDR1 MDHEN, CDR2 SYDVKM. CDR3 region: CASRPTGTRGYTF. CDR3 bases: TGTGCCAGCAGACCGACAGGGACAAGAGGCTACACCTTC.

The V and J genes are TRBV10-3 and TRBJ2-1; the D gene is possibly TRBD1 (6 bases). The CDR3 is 15 amino acids. Germline V gives CDR1 ENHRY, CDR2 SYGVKD. V was pared by 4 bases and J by 2 bases, with 12 bases between. CDR3 in DNA: TGTGCCATCAGTGGAGAGGCAGGGGCCTACAATGAGCAGTTCTTC. Protein product: CAISGEAGAYNEQFF.

The chain carries TRBV28 and TRBJ2-5; maybe TRBD1 (5 bases). Between the trimmed V and J ends, which lost 0 bases and 5 bases, there was a span of 10 bases. The CDR3 spans 14 residues. Germline V CDR1 and CDR2: MDHEN, SYDVKM. CDR3 loop: CASSLWGLGETQYF. In DNA, the CDR3 is TGTGCCAGCAGTTTATGGGGGCTGGGGGAGACCCAGTACTTC.

The chain carries TRBV5-1 and TRBJ2-1; 10 bases fit TRBD1. This CDR3 contains 14 residues. V lost 0 bases to trimming and J lost 6 bases; unmatched junction nucleotides: 0. Per germline, CDR1 SGHRS and CDR2 YFSETQ. The CDR3 here is CASSLGTGGNEQFF. In nucleotides, the CDR3 is TGCGCCAGCAGCTTGGGGACAGGGGGCAATGAGCAGTTCTTC.

The V and J genes are TRBV7-2 and TRBJ2-2; D may be TRBD1 (5 bases). The CDR3 is made up of 17 amino acids. CDR1 is SGHTA and CDR2 is FQGNSA in the germline V gene. With 1 base removed from V and 1 base from J, the gap between germline ends came to 13 bases. The CDR3 coding sequence is TGTGCCAGCAGCTTAGGAAGGGGCTTCTGGAACACCGGGGAGCTGTTTTTT. It yields the protein CASSLGRGFWNTGELFF.

The genes are TRBV19 and TRBJ2-3, with D maybe TRBD1 (8 bases). V was shortened by 3 bases and J by 1 base, with 11 bases between the two germline ends. The CDR3 runs 15 residues. In germline, CDR1 is LNHDA, CDR2 SQIVND (reference sequence). Here the CDR3 DNA reads TGTGCCAGTAGTATTACAGGGGGGGGCACAGATACGCAGTATTTT. Its translation: CASSITGGGTDTQYF.

The CDR3 DNA reads as TGTGCCAGTCATATCCAGGGGGCTGGGGCCAACGTCCTGACTTTC. Its protein is CASHIQGAGANVLTF. The rearrangement uses TRBV19 and TRBJ2-6, with TRBD1 identical over 7 bases. V lost 8 bases and J lost 2; bases outside the gene matches: 6. The CDR3 is made up of 15 amino acids. The germline gives CDR1 LNHDA, CDR2 SQIVND (reference sequence).

Comments on this clone: In the same sample, other DNA sequences code for this CDR3. This chain connects TRBV9 to TRBJ2-2; no clear D gene. V lost 0 bases, J lost 1 base, and 4 bases lay in between. The CDR3 loop spans 14 amino acids. The germline CDR1 and CDR2 sequences are SGDLS and YYNGEE. CDR3 in DNA: TGTGCCAGCAGCGTAGGTCAGAACACCGGGGAGCTGTTTTTT. Translation gives CASSVGQNTGELFF.